This TCR beta chain was retrieved from a study of response to subunit inactivated influenza vaccine. Broader study findings: A suggestion made by the authors is that each seasonal influenza vaccination recruits few new T cells.

TCRdb reprocessed the RT-PCR reads with MiXCR, giving one entry per CDR3 protein. The sample lists around 300,000 distinct CDR3 sequences; approximately 23% were seen once. Concerning this clonotype: Its antigen remains unidentified.

The germline gives CDR1 LGHNA, CDR2 YSLEER. Trimming cost V 0 bases and J 8 bases, with 10 bases left between them. CDR3 length: 13 residues. The material was PBMCs from blood, obtained less than 22 months after vaccination. The receptor was isolated from a man aged 50 to 75 who received an inactivated influenza vaccine. This sequence joins TRBV4-3 and TRBJ1-2; D possibly corresponds to TRBD1 (6 bases). The chain's CDR3 is CASSQDQGTGYTF. CDR3 DNA sequence: TGCGCCAGCAGCCAAGATCAGGGGACGGGCTACACCTTC.